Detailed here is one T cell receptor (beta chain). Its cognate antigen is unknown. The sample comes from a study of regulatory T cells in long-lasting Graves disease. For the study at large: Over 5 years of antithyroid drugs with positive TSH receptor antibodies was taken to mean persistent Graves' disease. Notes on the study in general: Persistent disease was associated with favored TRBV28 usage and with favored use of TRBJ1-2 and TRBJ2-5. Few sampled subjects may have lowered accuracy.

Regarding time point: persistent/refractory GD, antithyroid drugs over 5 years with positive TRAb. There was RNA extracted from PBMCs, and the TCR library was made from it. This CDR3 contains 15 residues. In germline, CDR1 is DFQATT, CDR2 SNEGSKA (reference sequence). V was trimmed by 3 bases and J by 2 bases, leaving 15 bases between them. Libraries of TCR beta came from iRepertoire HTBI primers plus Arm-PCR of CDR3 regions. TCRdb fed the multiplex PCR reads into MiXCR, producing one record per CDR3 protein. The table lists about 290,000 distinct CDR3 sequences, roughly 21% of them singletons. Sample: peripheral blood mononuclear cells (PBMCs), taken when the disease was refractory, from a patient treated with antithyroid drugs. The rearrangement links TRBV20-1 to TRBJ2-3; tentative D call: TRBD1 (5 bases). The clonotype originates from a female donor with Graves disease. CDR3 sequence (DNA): TGCAGTGCTAGTAAACAGGCAGTATCCACAGATACGCAGTATTTT. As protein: CSASKQAVSTDTQYF.